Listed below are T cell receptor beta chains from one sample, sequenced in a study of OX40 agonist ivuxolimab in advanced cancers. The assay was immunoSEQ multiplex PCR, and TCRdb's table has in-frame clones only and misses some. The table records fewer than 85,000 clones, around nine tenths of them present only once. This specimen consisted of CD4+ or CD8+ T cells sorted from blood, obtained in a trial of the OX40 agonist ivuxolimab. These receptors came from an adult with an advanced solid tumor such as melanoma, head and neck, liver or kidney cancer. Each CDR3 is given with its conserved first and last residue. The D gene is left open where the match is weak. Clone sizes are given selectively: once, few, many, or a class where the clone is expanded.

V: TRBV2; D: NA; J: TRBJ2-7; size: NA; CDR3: CASSGGFGTSIYEQYF; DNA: TGTGCCAGCAGTGGGGGTTTTGGGACCTCCATCTACGAGCAGTACTTC
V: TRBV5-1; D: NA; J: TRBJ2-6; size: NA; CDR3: CASSLAREISGANVLTF; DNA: TGCGCCAGCAGCTTGGCCAGGGAAATCTCTGGGGCCAACGTCCTGACTTTC
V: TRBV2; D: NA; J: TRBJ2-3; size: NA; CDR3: CASQTPTVTDTQYF; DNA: TGTGCCAGCCAAACCCCGACAGTCACAGATACGCAGTATTTT
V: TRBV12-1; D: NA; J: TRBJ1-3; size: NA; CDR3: CAITGCPGNTIYF; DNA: TGTGCCATCACCGGTTGCCCGGGGAACACCATATATTTT
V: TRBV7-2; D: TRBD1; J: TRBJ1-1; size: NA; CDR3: CASSLAWTGTEAFF; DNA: TGTGCCAGCAGCTTAGCGTGGACAGGGACAGAAGCTTTCTTT
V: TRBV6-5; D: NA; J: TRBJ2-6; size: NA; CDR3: CASSYAAAGANVLTF; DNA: TGTGCCAGCAGTTACGCGGCAGCTGGGGCCAACGTCCTGACTTTC
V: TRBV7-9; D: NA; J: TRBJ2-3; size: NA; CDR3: CASIEAGGEADTQYF; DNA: TGTGCCTCGATCGAGGCCGGCGGGGAGGCAGATACGCAGTATTTT
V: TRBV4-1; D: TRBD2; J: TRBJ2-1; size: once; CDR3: CASSQASGSSYNEQFF; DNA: TGCGCCAGCAGCCAAGCTAGCGGGAGCTCCTACAATGAGCAGTTCTTC
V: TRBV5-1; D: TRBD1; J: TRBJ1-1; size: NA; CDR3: CASSLGTGAKNTEAFF; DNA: TGCGCCAGCAGCTTGGGTACAGGGGCCAAGAACACTGAAGCTTTCTTT
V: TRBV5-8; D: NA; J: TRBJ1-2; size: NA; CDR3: CASSLAFNGPAGGYTF; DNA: TGTGCCAGCAGCTTGGCATTTAACGGCCCAGCTGGGGGCTACACCTTC
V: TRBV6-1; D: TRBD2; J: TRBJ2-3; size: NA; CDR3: CASSEGLAGGDTQYF; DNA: TGTGCCAGCAGTGAAGGACTAGCGGGAGGAGATACGCAGTATTTT
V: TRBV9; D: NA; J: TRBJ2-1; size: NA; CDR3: CASSGGLGNEQFF; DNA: TGTGCCAGCAGCGGGGGTCTAGGTAATGAGCAGTTCTTC
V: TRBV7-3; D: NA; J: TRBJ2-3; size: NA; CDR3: CASSPTPDTQYF; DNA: TGTGCCAGCAGCCCCACCCCCGATACGCAGTATTTT
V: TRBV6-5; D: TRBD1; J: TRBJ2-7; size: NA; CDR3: CASSPIDRGYEQYF; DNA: TGTGCCAGCAGCCCGATAGACAGGGGCTACGAGCAGTACTTC
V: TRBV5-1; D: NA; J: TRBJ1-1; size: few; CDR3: CASSLGPTNTEAFF; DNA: TGCGCCAGCAGCTTAGGGCCGACGAACACTGAAGCTTTCTTT
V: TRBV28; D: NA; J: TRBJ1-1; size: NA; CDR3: CASSLIDEAFF; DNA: TGTGCCAGCAGTTTAATAGATGAAGCTTTCTTT
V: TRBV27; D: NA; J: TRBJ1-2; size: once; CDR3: CASSSRGSYGYTF; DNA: TGTGCCAGCAGCTCTCGGGGGAGCTATGGCTACACCTTC
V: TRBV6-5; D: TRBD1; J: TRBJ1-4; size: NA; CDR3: CASSLQGANEKLFF; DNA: TGTGCCAGCAGCCTCCAGGGGGCTAATGAAAAACTGTTTTTT
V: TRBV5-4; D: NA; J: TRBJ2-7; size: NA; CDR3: CASSSALRQDYYEQYF; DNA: TGTGCCAGCAGCTCGGCACTCAGACAGGATTACTACGAGCAGTACTTC
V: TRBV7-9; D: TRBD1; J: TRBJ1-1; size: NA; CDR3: CASSLNQGETEAFF; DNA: TGTGCCAGCAGCTTAAATCAGGGGGAGACTGAAGCTTTCTTT
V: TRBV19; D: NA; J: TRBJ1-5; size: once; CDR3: CASSIDMAGGNQPQHF; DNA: TGTGCCAGTAGTATAGATATGGCAGGGGGCAATCAGCCCCAGCATTTT
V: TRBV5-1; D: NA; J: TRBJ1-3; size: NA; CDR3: CASSFFIRFSGNTIYF; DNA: TGCGCCAGCAGCTTTTTTATCCGGTTCTCTGGAAACACCATATATTTT
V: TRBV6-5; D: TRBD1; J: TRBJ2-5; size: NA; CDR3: CASSMDRAGGETQYF; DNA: TGTGCCAGCAGTATGGACAGGGCGGGTGGAGAGACCCAGTACTTC
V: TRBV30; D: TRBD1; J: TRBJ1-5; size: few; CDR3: CAWSLQQGQPQHF; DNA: TGTGCCTGGAGCCTTCAACAGGGGCAGCCCCAGCATTTT
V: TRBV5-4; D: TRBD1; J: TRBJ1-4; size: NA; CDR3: CASSRDRGQEKLFF; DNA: TGTGCCAGCAGCCGCGACAGGGGTCAAGAAAAACTGTTTTTT
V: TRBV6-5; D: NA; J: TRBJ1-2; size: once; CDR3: CASSYPRGGHGYTF; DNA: TGTGCCAGCAGTTACCCACGGGGGGGTCATGGCTACACCTTC
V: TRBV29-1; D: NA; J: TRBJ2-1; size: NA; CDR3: CSVSGGSTEQFF; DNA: TGCAGCGTTAGTGGGGGGTCCACCGAGCAGTTCTTC
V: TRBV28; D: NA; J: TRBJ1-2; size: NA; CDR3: CASSLTRKANYGYTF; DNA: TGTGCCAGCAGTTTAACCCGGAAAGCTAACTATGGCTACACCTTC
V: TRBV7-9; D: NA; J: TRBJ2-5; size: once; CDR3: CASSTRTDQETQYF; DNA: TGTGCCAGCAGCACCCGGACAGACCAAGAGACCCAGTACTTC
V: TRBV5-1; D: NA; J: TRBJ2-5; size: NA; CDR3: CASSPSMGGETQYF; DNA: TGCGCCAGCAGCCCTTCGATGGGGGGAGAGACCCAGTACTTC
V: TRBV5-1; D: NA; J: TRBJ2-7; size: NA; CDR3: CASKAGTVHEQYF; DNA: TGCGCCAGCAAGGCAGGGACGGTCCACGAGCAGTACTTC
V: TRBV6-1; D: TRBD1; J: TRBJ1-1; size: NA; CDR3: CASRETGVRTEAFF; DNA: TGTGCCAGCAGGGAGACAGGGGTGAGGACTGAAGCTTTCTTT
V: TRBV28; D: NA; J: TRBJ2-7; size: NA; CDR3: CASRRGTLAYEQYF; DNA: TGTGCCAGCCGACGCGGGACTCTGGCCTACGAGCAGTACTTC
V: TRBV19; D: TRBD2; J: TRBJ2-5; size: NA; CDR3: CASSPGEGEETQYF; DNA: TGTGCCAGTAGTCCCGGGGAGGGAGAAGAGACCCAGTACTTC
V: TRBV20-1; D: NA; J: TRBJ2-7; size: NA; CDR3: CSARKFYEQYF; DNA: TGCAGTGCTAGAAAATTCTACGAGCAGTACTTC
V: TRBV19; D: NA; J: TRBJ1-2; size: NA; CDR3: CASSQGRTGYTF; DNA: TGTGCCAGTAGTCAGGGACGTACGGGCTACACCTTC
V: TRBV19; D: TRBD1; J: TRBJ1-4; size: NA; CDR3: CASSGTGSEKLFF; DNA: TGTGCCAGTAGTGGGACAGGGAGTGAAAAACTGTTTTTT
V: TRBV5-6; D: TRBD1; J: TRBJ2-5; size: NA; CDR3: CASSPRQGLAQYF; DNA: TGTGCCAGCAGCCCTCGACAGGGTTTGGCCCAGTACTTC
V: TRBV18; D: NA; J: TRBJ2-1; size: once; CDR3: CASVAGFGYNEQFF; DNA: TGTGCCAGCGTCGCAGGATTTGGCTACAATGAGCAGTTCTTC
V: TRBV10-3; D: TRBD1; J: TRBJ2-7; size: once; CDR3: CAIRPSTGESYEQYF; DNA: TGTGCCATCCGACCCTCAACAGGGGAATCCTACGAGCAGTACTTC
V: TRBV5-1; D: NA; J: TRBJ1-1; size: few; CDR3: CASSLAGNTEAFF; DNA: TGCGCCAGCAGCTTGGCCGGGAACACTGAAGCTTTCTTT
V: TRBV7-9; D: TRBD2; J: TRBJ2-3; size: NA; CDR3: CASSPASGGTDTQYF; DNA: TGTGCCAGCAGCCCCGCGAGCGGGGGCACAGATACGCAGTATTTT
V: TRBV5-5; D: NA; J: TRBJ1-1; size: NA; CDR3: CASSFGENTEAFF; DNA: TGTGCCAGCAGCTTTGGGGAAAACACTGAAGCTTTCTTT
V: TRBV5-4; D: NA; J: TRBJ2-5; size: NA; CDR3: CASSFRGVGETQYF; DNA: TGTGCCAGCAGCTTCAGGGGTGTGGGAGAGACCCAGTACTTC
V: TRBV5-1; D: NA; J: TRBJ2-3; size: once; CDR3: CASSLEADTQYF; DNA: TGCGCCAGCAGCTTGGAGGCAGATACGCAGTATTTT
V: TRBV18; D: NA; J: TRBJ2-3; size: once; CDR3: CASSGDTQYF; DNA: TGTGCCAGCTCTGGGGATACGCAGTATTTT
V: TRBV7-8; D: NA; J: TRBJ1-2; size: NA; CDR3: CASSSTNYGYTF; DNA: TGTGCCAGCAGCTCCACTAACTATGGCTACACCTTC
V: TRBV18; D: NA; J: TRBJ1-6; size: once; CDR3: CASSLDRSQNSPLHF; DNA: TGTGCCAGCTCGCTAGACCGTTCTCAAAATTCACCCCTCCACTTT
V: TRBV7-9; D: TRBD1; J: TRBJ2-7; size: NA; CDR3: CASSPGQGYEQYF; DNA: TGTGCCAGCAGCCCCGGACAGGGTTACGAGCAGTACTTC
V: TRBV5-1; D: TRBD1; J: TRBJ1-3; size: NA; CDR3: CASSFGQGASGNTIYF; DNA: TGCGCCAGCAGCTTCGGGCAGGGGGCGTCCGGAAACACCATATATTTT
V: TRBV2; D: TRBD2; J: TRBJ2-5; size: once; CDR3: CASSEGLAGQETQYF; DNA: TGTGCCAGCAGTGAAGGTCTAGCGGGGCAAGAGACCCAGTACTTC
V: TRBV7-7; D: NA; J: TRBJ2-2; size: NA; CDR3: CASSYSGTNTGELFF; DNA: TGTGCTAGCAGCTACTCGGGGACCAACACCGGGGAGCTGTTTTTT
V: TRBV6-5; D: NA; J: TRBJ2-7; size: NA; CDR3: CASSTGTISYEQYF; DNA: TGTGCCAGCAGTACCGGGACAATATCCTACGAGCAGTACTTC